This T cell receptor beta chain appears in the sequencing data of a study of T cells expressing NK-cell markers. Study-wide background: The authors derived TCR beta repertoires from sorted CD3+CD56+NKG2C+, CD3+CD56+NKG2C- and CD3+CD56-NKG2C+ T cells. The eight sequenced donors comprised seven who were HCMV-seropositive and one who was seronegative. Study-wide findings and caveats: Similarly, these clonotypes led the CD3+CD56-NKG2C+ fraction as well in a handful of donors.

TCR beta libraries carry UMIs added by 5'RACE template switching. From the 5' RACE reads, TCRdb lists one entry per CDR3 protein and no DNA. The ten most abundant clones cover roughly a fifth of a sample with over 150,000 distinct CDR3 sequences. The germline V gene encodes CDR1 SGDLS and CDR2 YYNGEE. The CDR3 sequence is 19 residues long. In regard to this clonotype: Its target is not known.

Sequenced input: blood T cells: a sorted CD56 or NKG2C T cell subset, CD4+ or CD8+ T cells, or bulk PBMC T cells (not recorded which). The V call is TRBV9, the J call TRBJ2-1; TCRdb names TRBD1, which stays unverified in the absence of DNA. The sequence derives from a man aged 18-75 years in good health. The CDR3 is CASSHPHLTGPSSYNEQFF.